This is a list of T cell receptor beta chains from one sample in a study of T cell responses to AZD1222 COVID-19 vaccine. Using immunoSEQ multiplex PCR, the repertoire was profiled, and TCRdb retains in-frame clones only, with some absent. The sample holds fewer than 150,000 clones, 87% seen once. The material was peripheral blood, obtained on day 0 of AZD1222 vaccination. The source of these receptors is an adult in good health. Both conserved end residues are part of each CDR3. The D gene is left open where the match is weak. Only part of the rows carry a size: once, few, many, or a class if the clone is expanded.

CDR3,DNA,D,length,size,J,V
CASSENGDQPQHF,TGTGCCAGCAGTGAGAACGGAGATCAGCCCCAGCATTTT,.,13,.,TRBJ1-5,TRBV6-1
CASSPLDEQYF,TGTGCCAGCAGTCCGTTGGACGAGCAGTACTTC,.,11,.,TRBJ2-7,TRBV6-6
CASSSGTGEETQYF,TGTGCCAGCAGCTCCGGGACAGGGGAGGAGACCCAGTACTTC,TRBD1,14,.,TRBJ2-5,TRBV7-9
CASAEAGGLVRGGYTF,TGTGCCAGCGCGGAGGCAGGGGGCCTTGTGCGGGGTGGCTACACCTTC,TRBD1,16,.,TRBJ1-2,TRBV19
CASSSEDSYNTDTQYF,TGTGCCAGCAGCTCTGAGGACTCCTACAACACAGATACGCAGTATTTT,.,16,few,TRBJ2-3,TRBV7-9
CAFSGVNTEAFF,TGTGCCTTTAGTGGCGTGAACACTGAAGCTTTCTTT,.,12,.,TRBJ1-1,TRBV5-4
CASSLHRYAYGYTF,TGTGCCAGCAGTTTGCACAGGTACGCCTATGGCTACACCTTC,.,14,once,TRBJ1-2,TRBV27
CAWRGQTYTGELFF,TGTGCCTGGAGGGGACAGACCTACACCGGGGAGCTGTTTTTT,TRBD1,14,.,TRBJ2-2,TRBV30
CASSLGTSAEETQYF,TGTGCCAGCAGCTTAGGGACTAGCGCGGAAGAGACCCAGTACTTC,TRBD2,15,.,TRBJ2-5,TRBV11-2
CASSRRGGAVSYEQYF,TGTGCCAGCAGCCGCCGCGGGGGGGCCGTGTCCTACGAGCAGTACTTC,TRBD2,16,.,TRBJ2-7,TRBV11-2
CASSYGTGDTDTQYF,TGTGCCAGCAGTTACGGGACAGGGGACACAGATACGCAGTATTTT,TRBD1,15,.,TRBJ2-3,TRBV6-5
CASSQAQNTEAFF,TGTGCCAGCAGTCAGGCACAGAACACTGAAGCTTTCTTT,.,13,.,TRBJ1-1,TRBV6-5
CASRQWGGQPQHF,TGTGCCAGCAGACAATGGGGTGGTCAGCCCCAGCATTTT,.,13,.,TRBJ1-5,TRBV12-3/TRBV12-4
CSVLAYRGQMQQYF,TGCAGCGTCCTAGCCTACAGGGGGCAGATGCAGCAGTACTTC,TRBD1,14,.,TRBJ2-7,TRBV29-1